This T cell receptor (beta chain) was sequenced for a study of blood T cell repertoires in COVID-19. Assay: immunoSEQ multiplex PCR; the TCRdb copy retains only in-frame clones and omits some. In the table there are more than 85,000 clones, about four fifths of which are singletons. The CDR3 has 12 amino acids. V lost 3 bases, J lost 7 bases, and 4 bases lay in between. Germline-derived CDR1 and CDR2 are MNHEY and SMNVEV (reference sequence). This receptor was obtained from a man in his forties with active or convalescent COVID-19. Material: peripheral blood. The chain employs TRBV27 and TRBJ1-6; unclear D gene. The CDR3 spells CASSFGNSPLHF. For the CDR3, the DNA is TGTGCCAGCAGTTTTGGCAATTCACCCCTCCACTTT.